Below are 10 T cell receptor beta chains sequenced from a single sample in a study of neurological immune-mediated disorders. One entry per CDR3 protein results from TCRdb running MiXCR on the 5' RACE reads. The table has 40,000 or so distinct CDR3 sequences, 2.5% seen once. Source material: PBMCs. All receptors derive from a man in his thirties or forties with multiple sclerosis.

The table lists this clonotype with many counts. J is TRBJ2-3 and V is TRBV20-1; 7 bases line up with TRBD2. Trimming removed 7 bases from V and 5 bases from J; junction bases left unmatched: 9. Germline lookup yields CDR1 DFQATT and CDR2 SNEGSKA (reference sequence). This CDR3 is 13 amino acids long. The CDR3 DNA reads TGCAGTGGAGGAAGGATAGCGGGAGATACGCAGTATTTT. It translates to CSGGRIAGDTQYF.

This clonotype was seen at least ten times. J is TRBJ2-3 and V is TRBV20-1; 11 bases map to TRBD2. Germline assignment: CDR1 DFQATT and CDR2 SNEGSKA (reference sequence). V was pared by 1 base and J by 3 bases, with 0 bases of the junction left unmatched. The CDR3 loop spans 14 amino acids. CDR3 sequence (DNA): TGCAGTGCTAGAGGGACTAGCGGGACAGATACGCAGTATTTT. It translates to CSARGTSGTDTQYF.

At least ten counts were recorded for this clonotype. The CDR3, as DNA: TGTGCCAGCAGCTCGCGCGGGAACGAGCAGTACTTC. It codes for CASSSRGNEQYF. The chain combines TRBV2 with TRBJ2-7, with D possibly matching TRBD2 (6 bases). The CDR3 is 12 residues long. With 6 bases removed from V and 5 bases from J, the gap between germline ends came to 11 bases. Per the germline V gene, CDR1 is SNHLY and CDR2 is FYNNEI.

There are many counts of this clonotype. This sequence joins TRBV27 and TRBJ2-3; D may be TRBD1 or TRBD2 (5 bases each). The length of the CDR3 is 15 residues. Germline CDR1 MNHEY, CDR2 SMNVEV (reference sequence). Trimming removed 4 bases from V and 0 bases from J, with 11 bases in between. CDR3 in amino acids: CASSSPGPSTDTQYF. CDR3 DNA: TGTGCCAGCAGTTCCCCGGGACCCAGCACAGATACGCAGTATTTT.

This clonotype was seen ten or more times. This chain links TRBV6-1 with TRBJ1-2, with unresolved D. Germline assignment: CDR1 MNHNS and CDR2 SASEGT. V was shortened by 1 base and J by 4 bases, with 10 bases between the two germline ends. The length of the CDR3 is 14 residues. The CDR3 here is CASSEGKEAYGYTF. CDR3 sequence (DNA): TGTGCCAGCAGTGAAGGGAAGGAGGCCTATGGCTACACCTTC.

This clonotype has only a few counts. CDR3 nucleotide sequence: TGTGCCAGCAGTGGTAACAGGGGCCACAGACCGACGGGCACAGATACGCAGTATTTT. It is translated as CASSGNRGHRPTGTDTQYF. The chain carries TRBV28 and TRBJ2-3, with 7 bases aligning to TRBD1. V shed 5 bases, J shed 1 base, and the junction held 18 bases outside the gene matches. The CDR3 sequence is 19 residues long. Germline V gene lookup returns CDR1 MDHEN and CDR2 SYDVKM.

At least ten counts were recorded for this clonotype. V gene TRBV5-1 combines with J gene TRBJ2-7; weak D call: TRBD2 (6 bases). V was cut by 2 bases and J by 7 bases, with 16 bases left in between. There are 14 residues in the CDR3. The germline gives CDR1 SGHRS, CDR2 YFSETQ. CDR3 nucleotide sequence: TGCGCCAGCAGCTTAGAGGGTGGCGGGGAGGAGCAGTACTTC. This translates into CASSLEGGGEEQYF.

This clonotype was seen ten or more times. The V and J genes are TRBV7-9 and TRBJ2-7; D uncertain. The V gene lost 3 bases and the J gene lost 7 bases, with 10 bases spanning the gap. The length of the CDR3 is 12 residues. CDR1 is SEHNR and CDR2 is FQNEAQ in the germline V gene (reference sequence). DNA for the CDR3: TGTGCCAGCAGCTTCGGCGTGGGAGAGCAGTACTTC. It is translated as CASSFGVGEQYF.

This clonotype has at least ten counts. The chain employs TRBV6-5 and TRBJ2-5; TRBD1 matches at 12 bases. The trim removed 6 bases at V and 5 bases at J, leaving 10 bases unmatched. Germline CDR1 reads MNHEY; CDR2 reads SVGAGI. This CDR3 spans 16 amino acids. The CDR3 DNA reads as TGTGCCAGCAGCTCCGGGACAGGGGGCTTGTGGGAGACCCAGTACTTC. It translates to CASSSGTGGLWETQYF.

This clonotype was observed many times. The chain has TRBV11-2 and TRBJ2-7; D is undetermined. CDR3 size: 12 residues. Trimming pared 3 bases from V and 2 bases from J, leaving 5 bases between. Germline CDR1 is SGHAT and CDR2 is FQNNGV. The CDR3 reads CASSFSTYEQYF. The CDR3, as DNA: TGTGCCAGCAGCTTCTCTACCTACGAGCAGTACTTC. Combining the CDR3 with reference TRBV11-2 and TRBJ2-7 gives the whole variable domain EAGVAQSPRYKIIEKRQSVAFWCNPISGHATLYWYQQILGQGPKLLIQFQNNGVVDDSQLPKDRFSAERLKGVDSTLKIQPAKLEDSAVYLCASSFSTYEQYFGPGTRLTVT.